Shown below are 9 T cell receptor beta chains from a single sample sequenced in a study of blood T cell repertoires in COVID-19. Measured with immunoSEQ multiplex PCR; TCRdb has only the in-frame clones, and not every one. The sample lists about 220,000 clones, roughly 80% occurring once. The specimen sequenced was peripheral blood. The receptors were sampled from a woman aged 55-70 years who had recovered from COVID-19.

In this sample, this clone turned up a few times. This sequence joins TRBV15 and TRBJ1-1; 8 bases are shared with TRBD1. Per germline, CDR1 LNHNV and CDR2 YYDKDF (reference sequence). V shed 5 bases and J 6 bases; nucleotides not matched to a gene: 11. The CDR3 consists of 15 residues. In DNA, the CDR3 is TGTGCCACCAGCGGAACGATCGACAGGGGCCCTGAAGCTTTCTTT. It yields the protein CATSGTIDRGPEAFF.

The V call is TRBV5-4, the J call TRBJ1-6, with TRBD1 matching 9 bases. The length of the CDR3 is 16 residues. Germline CDR1 is SGHNT and CDR2 is YYREEE (reference sequence). V trimming: 4 bases; J trimming: 7 bases; junction bases outside the gene matches: 9. The CDR3 nucleotides are TGTGCCAGCAGCCGGGACAGGGCGATTCAAAATTCACCCCTCCACTTT. Amino acid sequence: CASSRDRAIQNSPLHF.

V usage is TRBV2 and J usage is TRBJ2-7; 7 bases fit TRBD2. V lost 7 bases and J lost 0; bases outside the gene matches: 6. Germline CDR1 is SNHLY and CDR2 is FYNNEI. This CDR3 has 14 residues. CDR3 DNA sequence: TGTGCCAGCATCGACGGGGGGTACTCCTACGAGCAGTACTTC. Translation: CASIDGGYSYEQYF.

Points on this clone: Additional DNA sequences in this sample encode the identical CDR3. J is TRBJ2-4 and V is TRBV5-4; 8 bases align to TRBD1. This CDR3 comprises 15 residues. CDR1 is SGHNT and CDR2 is YYREEE in the germline V gene (reference sequence). V was pared by 5 bases and J by 3 bases, with 7 bases of the junction left unmatched. CDR3 sequence: CASRSDRGGKNIQYF. CDR3 DNA: TGTGCCAGCAGATCCGACAGGGGAGGCAAAAACATTCAGTACTTC.

V and J are TRBV7-3 and TRBJ2-3; 10 bases fit TRBD1. Germline CDR1 and CDR2: SGHTA and FQGTGA. The CDR3 contains 15 residues. V lost 5 bases, J lost 3 bases, and 5 bases stayed unmatched. CDR3 sequence reads: CASSPDRGGTDTQYF. The CDR3 region has the DNA TGTGCCAGCAGCCCGGACAGGGGGGGGACAGATACGCAGTATTTT.

In its sample, this clone was seen once. The chain carries TRBV11-1 and TRBJ2-5; 7 nucleotides match TRBD2. Germline loops: CDR1 SGHAT, CDR2 FQDESV (reference sequence). The CDR3 length is 15 residues. Losses at the gene ends were 7 bases for V and 5 bases for J; bases not matched to a gene: 13. DNA of the CDR3: TGTGCCAGCACCCCTGGTAATCGGGGAGGGGAGACCCAGTACTTC. Its protein is CASTPGNRGGETQYF.

This clone was counted a single time. The chain recombines TRBV2 with TRBJ2-3; TRBD1 agrees at 10 bases. CDR1 is SNHLY and CDR2 is FYNNEI in the germline V gene. The V segment lost 6 bases and the J segment 0 bases; nucleotides outside the gene matches: 6. The CDR3 is made up of 16 amino acids. The chain's CDR3 is CASRTRDRGSTDTQYF. The DNA of the CDR3 is TGTGCCAGCAGGACCCGGGACAGGGGTAGCACAGATACGCAGTATTTT. Full variable domain (missing parts from reference TRBV2 and TRBJ2-3): EPEVTQTPSHQVTQMGQEVILRCVPISNHLYFYWYRQILGQKVEFLVSFYNNEISEKSEIFDDQFSVERPDGSNFTLKIRSTKLEDSAMYFCASRTRDRGSTDTQYFGPGTRLTVL.

This chain connects TRBV19 to TRBJ1-2, with D perhaps TRBD1 (6 bases). CDR3 length: 13 amino acids. V was clipped by 5 bases and J by 8 bases, with 15 bases between them. Germline loops: CDR1 LNHDA, CDR2 SQIVND (reference sequence). The CDR3 DNA sequence: TGTGCCAGTAGTCGACAGGCGTCTGGCGGCTACACCTTC. This codes for CASSRQASGGYTF. The full variable domain, in which reference TRBV19 and TRBJ1-2 provide the parts outside the CDR3, is DGGITQSPKYLFRKEGQNVTLSCEQNLNHDAMYWYRQDPGQGLRLIYYSQIVNDFQKGDIAEGYSVSREKKESFPLTVTSAQKNPTAFYLCASSRQASGGYTFGSGTRLTVV.

The V call is TRBV24-1, the J call TRBJ2-7; D perhaps matches TRBD2 (6 bases). Trimming cost V 3 bases and J 0 bases, with 11 bases left between them. The germline V gene has CDR1 KGHDR and CDR2 SFDVKD. CDR3 length: 15 residues. CDR3 sequence reads: CATSDPGLYSYEQYF. The CDR3 DNA sequence: TGTGCCACCAGTGATCCCGGACTATACTCCTACGAGCAGTACTTC.